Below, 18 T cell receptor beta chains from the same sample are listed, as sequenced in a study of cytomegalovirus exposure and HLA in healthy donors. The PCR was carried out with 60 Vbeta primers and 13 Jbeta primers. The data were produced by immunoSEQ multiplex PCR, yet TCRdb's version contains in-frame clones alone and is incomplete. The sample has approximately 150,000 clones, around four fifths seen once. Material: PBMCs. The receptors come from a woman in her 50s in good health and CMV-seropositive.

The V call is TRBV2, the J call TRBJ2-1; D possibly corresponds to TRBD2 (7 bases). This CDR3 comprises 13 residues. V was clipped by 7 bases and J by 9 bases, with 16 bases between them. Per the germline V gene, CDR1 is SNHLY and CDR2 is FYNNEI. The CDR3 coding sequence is TGTGCCAGCACCCTTGAGGGGGGGGTTGAGCAGTTCTTC. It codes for CASTLEGGVEQFF.

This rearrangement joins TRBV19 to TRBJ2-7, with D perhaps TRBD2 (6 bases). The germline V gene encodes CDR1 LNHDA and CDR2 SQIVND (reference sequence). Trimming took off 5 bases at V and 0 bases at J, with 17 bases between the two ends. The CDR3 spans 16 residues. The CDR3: CASSPGWGDFSYEQYF. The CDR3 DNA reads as TGTGCCAGTAGTCCCGGATGGGGGGATTTCTCCTACGAGCAGTACTTC.

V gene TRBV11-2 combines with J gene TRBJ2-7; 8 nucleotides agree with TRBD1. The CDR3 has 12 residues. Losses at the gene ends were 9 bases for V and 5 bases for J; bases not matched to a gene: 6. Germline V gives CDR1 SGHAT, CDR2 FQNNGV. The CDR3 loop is CASQTGAHEQYF. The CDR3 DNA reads TGTGCCAGTCAGACAGGGGCTCACGAGCAGTACTTC.

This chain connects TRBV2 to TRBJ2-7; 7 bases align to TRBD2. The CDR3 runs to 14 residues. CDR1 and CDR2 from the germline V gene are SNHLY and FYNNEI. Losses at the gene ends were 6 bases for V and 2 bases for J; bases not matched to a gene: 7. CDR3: CASRGSGATYEQYF. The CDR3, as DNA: TGTGCCAGCAGGGGGAGCGGGGCAACCTACGAGCAGTACTTC.

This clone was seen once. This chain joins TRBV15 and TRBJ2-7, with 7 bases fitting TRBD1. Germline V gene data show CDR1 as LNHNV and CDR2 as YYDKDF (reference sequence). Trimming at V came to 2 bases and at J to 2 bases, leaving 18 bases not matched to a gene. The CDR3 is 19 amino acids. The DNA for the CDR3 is TGTGCCACCAGCAGAATCGGAGAGGTCTTTTCGGACAGGACCTACGAGCAGTACTTC. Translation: CATSRIGEVFSDRTYEQYF.

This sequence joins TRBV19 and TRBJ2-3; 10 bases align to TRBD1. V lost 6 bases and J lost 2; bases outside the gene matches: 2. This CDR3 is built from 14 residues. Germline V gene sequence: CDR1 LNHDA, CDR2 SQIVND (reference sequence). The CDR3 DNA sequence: TGTGCCAGTAGGGACAGGGGGTTCACAGATACGCAGTATTTT. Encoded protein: CASRDRGFTDTQYF.

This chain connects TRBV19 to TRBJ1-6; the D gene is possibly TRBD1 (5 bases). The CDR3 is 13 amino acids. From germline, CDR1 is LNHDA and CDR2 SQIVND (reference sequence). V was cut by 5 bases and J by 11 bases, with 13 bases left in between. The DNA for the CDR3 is TGTGCCAGTAGTCCTCTCGCGGGGGCACCCCTCCACTTT. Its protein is CASSPLAGAPLHF.

CDR3 sequence: CASSAGQGGTQYF. CDR3 coding DNA: TGTGCCAGCTCTGCGGGACAGGGGGGGACCCAGTACTTC. V is TRBV5-6 and J is TRBJ2-5; 11 bases line up with TRBD1. This CDR3 spans 13 amino acids. Germline V gene sequence: CDR1 SGHDT, CDR2 YYEEEE. Trimming removed 7 bases from V and 7 bases from J; junction bases left unmatched: 6. The full variable domain, completed using reference TRBV5-6 and TRBJ2-5, is DAGVTQSPTHLIKTRGQQVTLRCSPKSGHDTVSWYQQALGQGPQFIFQYYEEEERQRGNFPDRFSGHQFPNYSSELNVNALLLGDSALYLCASSAGQGGTQYFGPGTRLLVL.

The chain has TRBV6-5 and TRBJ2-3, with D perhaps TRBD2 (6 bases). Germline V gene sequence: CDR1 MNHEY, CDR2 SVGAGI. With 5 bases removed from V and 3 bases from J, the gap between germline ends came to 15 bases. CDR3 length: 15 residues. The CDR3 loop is CASSTTSIATDTQYF. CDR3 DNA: TGTGCCAGCAGTACGACTAGTATTGCAACAGATACGCAGTATTTT.

The CDR3: CASSRTSGARGEQYF. The CDR3 DNA sequence: TGCGCCAGCAGCCGCACTAGCGGGGCCAGGGGCGAGCAGTACTTC. The chain combines TRBV4-1 with TRBJ2-7; 10 positions agree with TRBD2. V lost 4 bases and J lost 6; bases outside the gene matches: 9. This CDR3 has 15 residues. Germline CDR1 reads MGHRA; CDR2 reads YSYEKL.

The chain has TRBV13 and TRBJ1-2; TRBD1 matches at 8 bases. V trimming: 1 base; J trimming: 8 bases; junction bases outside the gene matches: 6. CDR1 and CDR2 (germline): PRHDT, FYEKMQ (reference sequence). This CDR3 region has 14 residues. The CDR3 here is CASSLVDREGGYTF. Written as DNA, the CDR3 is TGTGCCAGCAGCTTAGTGGACAGGGAAGGAGGCTACACCTTC.

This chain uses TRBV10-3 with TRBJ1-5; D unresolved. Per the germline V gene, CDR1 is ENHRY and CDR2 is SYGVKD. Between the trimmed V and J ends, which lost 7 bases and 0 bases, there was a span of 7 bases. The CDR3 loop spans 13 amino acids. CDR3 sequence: CAIMAGSNQPQHF. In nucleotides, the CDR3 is TGTGCCATCATGGCAGGTAGCAATCAGCCCCAGCATTTT.

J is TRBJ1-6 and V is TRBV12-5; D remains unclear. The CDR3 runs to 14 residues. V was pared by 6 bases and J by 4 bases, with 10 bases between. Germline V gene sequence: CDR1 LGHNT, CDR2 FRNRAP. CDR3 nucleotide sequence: TGTGCTAGTGGCCTGACAAGGTATAATTCACCCCTCCACTTT. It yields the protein CASGLTRYNSPLHF.

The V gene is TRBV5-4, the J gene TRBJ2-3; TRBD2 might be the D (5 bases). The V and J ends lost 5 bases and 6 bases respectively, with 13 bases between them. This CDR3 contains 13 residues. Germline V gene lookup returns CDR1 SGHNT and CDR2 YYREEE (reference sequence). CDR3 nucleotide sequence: TGTGCCAGCAGAACCCGGGGTGGGGATACGCAGTATTTT. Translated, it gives CASRTRGGDTQYF.

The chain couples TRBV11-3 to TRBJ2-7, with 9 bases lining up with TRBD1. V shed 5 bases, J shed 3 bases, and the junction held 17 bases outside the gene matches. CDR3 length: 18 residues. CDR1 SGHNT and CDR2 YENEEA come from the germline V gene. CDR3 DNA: TGTGCCAGCAGCACCAAGTCCCGGGACAGGGATCGGGACTACGAGCAGTACTTC. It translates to CASSTKSRDRDRDYEQYF.

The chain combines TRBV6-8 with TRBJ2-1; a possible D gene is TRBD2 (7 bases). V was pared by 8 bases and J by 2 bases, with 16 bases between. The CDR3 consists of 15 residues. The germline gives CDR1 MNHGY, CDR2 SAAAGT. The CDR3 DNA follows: TGTGCCAGCCGAAGGTGGCGGGGGCCCTACAATGAGCAGTTCTTC. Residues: CASRRWRGPYNEQFF.

The CDR3 region has the DNA TGTGCCAGCAGTGCACTCAGGGGAATCGATGGCTACACCTTC. Its translation: CASSALRGIDGYTF. J is TRBJ1-2 and V is TRBV6-1, with D perhaps matching TRBD1 (6 bases). V gave up 4 bases and J gave up 6 bases, with 15 bases separating them. The germline CDR1 and CDR2 sequences are MNHNS and SASEGT. The CDR3 has 14 residues.

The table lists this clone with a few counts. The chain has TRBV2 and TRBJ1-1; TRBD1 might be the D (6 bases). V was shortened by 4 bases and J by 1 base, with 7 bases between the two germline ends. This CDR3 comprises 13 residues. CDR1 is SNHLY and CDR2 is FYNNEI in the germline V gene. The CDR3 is CASSGGRNTEAFF. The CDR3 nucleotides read TGTGCCAGCAGTGGGGGGCGGAACACTGAAGCTTTCTTT. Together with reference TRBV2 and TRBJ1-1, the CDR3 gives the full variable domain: EPEVTQTPSHQVTQMGQEVILRCVPISNHLYFYWYRQILGQKVEFLVSFYNNEISEKSEIFDDQFSVERPDGSNFTLKIRSTKLEDSAMYFCASSGGRNTEAFFGQGTRLTVV.